This T cell receptor beta chain originates from a study of T cells in Graves' hyperthyroidism and ophthalmopathy. Amplification of TCR beta CDR3 regions used RNA as the template. A set of HTBI primers served as the primers for a first-round RT-PCR of the TCR CDR3. TCRdb passed the multiplex PCR reads through MiXCR, listing each CDR3 protein once. The sample records approximately 400,000 distinct CDR3 sequences, roughly 20% being singletons. Trimming pared 2 bases from V and 1 base from J, leaving 5 bases between. Per the germline V gene, CDR1 is MNHEY and CDR2 is SMNVEV (reference sequence). The CDR3 has 13 amino acids. This clonotype came up many times. Used for diagnoses were clinical symptoms, serum thyroxine and TRAb, thyroid ultrasound and orbital computed tomography. PBMCs were sourced from approximately 9 ml fresh peripheral blood.

Sequenced sample: blood. The V call is TRBV27, the J call TRBJ1-1; D gene ambiguous. The receptor was isolated from a man aged 18 to 29 with Graves' ophthalmopathy. The CDR3 sequence is CASSLMTNTEAFF. The CDR3 region has the DNA TGTGCCAGCAGTTTAATGACGAACACTGAAGCTTTCTTT.